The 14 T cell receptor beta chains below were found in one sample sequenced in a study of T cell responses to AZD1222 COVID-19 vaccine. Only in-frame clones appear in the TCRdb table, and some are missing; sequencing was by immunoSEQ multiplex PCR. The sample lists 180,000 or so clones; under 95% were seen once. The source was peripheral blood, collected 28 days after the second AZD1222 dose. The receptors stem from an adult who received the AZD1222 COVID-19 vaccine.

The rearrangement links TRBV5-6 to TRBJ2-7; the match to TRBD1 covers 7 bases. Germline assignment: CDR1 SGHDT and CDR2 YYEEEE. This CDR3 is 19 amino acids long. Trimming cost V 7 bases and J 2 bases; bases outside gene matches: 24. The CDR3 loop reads CASRYNWDSQTKFPYEQYF. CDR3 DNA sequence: TGTGCCAGCCGCTACAATTGGGACAGCCAAACCAAGTTCCCCTACGAGCAGTACTTC.

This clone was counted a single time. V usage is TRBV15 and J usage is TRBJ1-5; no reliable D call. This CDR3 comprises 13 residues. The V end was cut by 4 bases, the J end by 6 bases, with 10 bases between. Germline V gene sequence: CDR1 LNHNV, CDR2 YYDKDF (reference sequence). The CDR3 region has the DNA TGTGCCACCAGCAATCCTGTAGGTCAGCCCCAGCATTTT. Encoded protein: CATSNPVGQPQHF.

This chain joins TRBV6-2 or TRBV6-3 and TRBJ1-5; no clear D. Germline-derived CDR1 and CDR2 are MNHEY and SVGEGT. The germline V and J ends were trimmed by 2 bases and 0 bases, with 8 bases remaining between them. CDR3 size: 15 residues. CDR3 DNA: TGTGCCAGCAGTTACCATGGGATTAGCAATCAGCCCCAGCATTTT. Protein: CASSYHGISNQPQHF.

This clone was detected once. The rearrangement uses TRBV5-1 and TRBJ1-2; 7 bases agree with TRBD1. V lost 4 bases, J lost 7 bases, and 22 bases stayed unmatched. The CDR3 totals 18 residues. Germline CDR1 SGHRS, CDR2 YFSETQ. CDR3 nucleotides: TGCGCCAGCAGCCTCAAGGCAGGGGGTTGGATCGGCCCTGGTGGCTACACCTTC. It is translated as CASSLKAGGWIGPGGYTF. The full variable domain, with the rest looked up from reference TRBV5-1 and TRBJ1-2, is KAGVTQTPRYLIKTRGQQVTLSCSPISGHRSVSWYQQTPGQGLQFLFEYFSETQRNKGNFPGRFSGRQFSNSRSEMNVSTLELGDSALYLCASSLKAGGWIGPGGYTFGSGTRLTVV.

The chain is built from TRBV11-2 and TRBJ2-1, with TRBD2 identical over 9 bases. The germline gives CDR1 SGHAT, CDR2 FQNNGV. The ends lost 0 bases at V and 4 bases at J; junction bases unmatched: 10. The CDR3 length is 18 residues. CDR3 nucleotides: TGTGCCAGCAGCTTAGACGTTGCGGCTAGCGGGAAATACAATGAGCAGTTCTTC. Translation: CASSLDVAASGKYNEQFF.

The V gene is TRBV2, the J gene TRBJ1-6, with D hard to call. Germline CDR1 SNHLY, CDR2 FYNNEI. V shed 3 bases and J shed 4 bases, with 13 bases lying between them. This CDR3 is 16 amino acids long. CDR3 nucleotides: TGTGCCAGCAGTGACAGACCTTCCAAATATAATTCACCCCTCCACTTT. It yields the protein CASSDRPSKYNSPLHF.

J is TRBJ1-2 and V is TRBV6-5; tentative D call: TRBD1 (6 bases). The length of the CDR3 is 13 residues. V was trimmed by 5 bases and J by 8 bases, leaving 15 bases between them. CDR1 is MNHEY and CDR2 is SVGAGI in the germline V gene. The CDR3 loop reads CASSPQGPRGYTF. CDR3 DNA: TGTGCCAGCAGTCCTCAGGGGCCTAGAGGCTACACCTTC.

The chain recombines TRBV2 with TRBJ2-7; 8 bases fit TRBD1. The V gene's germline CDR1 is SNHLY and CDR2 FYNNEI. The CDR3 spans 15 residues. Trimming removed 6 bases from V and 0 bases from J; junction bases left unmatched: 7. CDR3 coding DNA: TGTGCCAGCAGGGAGGGACAGGCCGACTCCTACGAGCAGTACTTC. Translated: CASREGQADSYEQYF.

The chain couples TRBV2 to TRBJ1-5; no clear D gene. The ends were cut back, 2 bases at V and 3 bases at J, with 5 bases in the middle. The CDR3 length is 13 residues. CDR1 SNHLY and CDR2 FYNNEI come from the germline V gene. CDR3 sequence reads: CASSEWDNQPQHF. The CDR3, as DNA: TGTGCCAGCAGTGAATGGGACAATCAGCCCCAGCATTTT.

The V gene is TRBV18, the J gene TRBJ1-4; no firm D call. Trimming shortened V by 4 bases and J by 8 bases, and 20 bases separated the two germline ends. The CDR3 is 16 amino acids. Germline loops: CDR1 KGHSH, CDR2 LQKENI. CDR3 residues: CASSHGLTTVGEKLFF. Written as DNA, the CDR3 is TGTGCCAGCTCACACGGCCTGACAACGGTTGGGGAAAAACTGTTTTTT.

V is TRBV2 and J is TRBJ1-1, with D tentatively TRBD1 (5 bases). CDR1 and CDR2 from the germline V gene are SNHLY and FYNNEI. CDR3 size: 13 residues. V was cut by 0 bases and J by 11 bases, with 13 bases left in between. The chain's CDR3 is CASSEADRGTAFF. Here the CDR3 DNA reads TGTGCCAGCAGTGAAGCGGATAGGGGTACGGCTTTCTTT. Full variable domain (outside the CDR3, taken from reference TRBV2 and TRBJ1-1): EPEVTQTPSHQVTQMGQEVILRCVPISNHLYFYWYRQILGQKVEFLVSFYNNEISEKSEIFDDQFSVERPDGSNFTLKIRSTKLEDSAMYFCASSEADRGTAFFGQGTRLTVV.

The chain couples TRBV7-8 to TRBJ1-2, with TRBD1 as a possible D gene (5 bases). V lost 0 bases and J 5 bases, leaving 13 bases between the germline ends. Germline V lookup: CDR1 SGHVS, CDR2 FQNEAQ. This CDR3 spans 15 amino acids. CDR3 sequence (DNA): TGTGCCAGCAGCTTAGCGCGCGGGACTTGGTATGGCTACACCTTC. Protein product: CASSLARGTWYGYTF.

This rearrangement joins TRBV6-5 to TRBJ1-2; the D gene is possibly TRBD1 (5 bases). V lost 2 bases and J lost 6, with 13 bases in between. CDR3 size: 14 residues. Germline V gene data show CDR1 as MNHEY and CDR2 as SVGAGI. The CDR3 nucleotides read TGTGCCAGCAGTTACCGCCCTCGACAGAATGGCTACACCTTC. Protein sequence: CASSYRPRQNGYTF.

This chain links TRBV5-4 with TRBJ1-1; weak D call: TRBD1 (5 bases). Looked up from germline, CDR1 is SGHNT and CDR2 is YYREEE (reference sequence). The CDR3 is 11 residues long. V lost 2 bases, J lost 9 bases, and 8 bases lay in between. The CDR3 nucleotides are TGTGCCAGCAGCTTAAACAGGAAAGCTTTCTTT. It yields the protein CASSLNRKAFF.